This section outlines one T cell receptor (beta chain) sequence together with its context. This entry is derived from a study of blood T cell repertoires in COVID-19. Sequenced by immunoSEQ multiplex PCR; TCRdb stores in-frame clones only, minus some. The data show 50,000 to 85,000 clones, about nine tenths seen once. Per germline, CDR1 LNHDA and CDR2 SQIVND (reference sequence). The ends lost 10 bases at V and 4 bases at J; junction bases unmatched: 6. This CDR3 comprises 13 residues. Sequenced: peripheral blood. The source of this sequence is a human donor in a cohort sampled during active COVID-19. The rearrangement links TRBV19 to TRBJ2-2; 7 positions agree with TRBD2. CDR3 sequence (DNA): TGTGCCATACGGGGGGTCGGCACCGGGGAGCTGTTTTTT. It translates to CAIRGVGTGELFF.